This T cell receptor (beta chain) was documented in a study of T-cell memory formation after mild COVID-19. The CDR3 spans 15 residues. Per germline, CDR1 MNHNS and CDR2 SASEGT. With 3 bases removed from V and 6 bases from J, the gap between germline ends came to 17 bases. One entry per CDR3 protein results from TCRdb running MiXCR on the 5' RACE reads. The repertoire holds around 320,000 distinct CDR3 sequences, with roughly a fifth as singletons. The receptor was isolated from a man younger than 30 who had mild COVID-19 (a few samples of this study predate the infection). Cell type and time point are not known. The sample was PBMCs or a T cell subset sorted from them (not recorded which). The chain recombines TRBV6-1 with TRBJ1-2, with a tentative D call TRBD1 (5 bases). This chain's CDR3 is CASSDSGTVGNGYTF. The CDR3 DNA reads TGTGCCAGCAGTGACTCCGGGACGGTCGGGAATGGCTACACCTTC.